The clone carrying this TCR beta chain appeared a few times. The antigen is undetermined. In the PCR, 60 Vbeta and 13 Jbeta primers were used. Repertoires were generated with immunoSEQ multiplex PCR, while TCRdb's copy carries only in-frame clones and drops some. This sample has some 170,000 clones, with 80% found just once. The data are from a study of cytomegalovirus exposure and HLA in healthy donors. The germline gives CDR1 SQVTM, CDR2 ANQGSEA. V lost 1 base and J 5 bases, leaving 18 bases between the germline ends. The CDR3 extends over 15 amino acids. Points from the study as a whole: Donors belonging to an Asian-associated ancestry cluster reportedly showed fewer N-insertions in productive TCRs than the roughly 670-donor mean, according to what a later analysis found.

Sequenced input: PBMCs. The TCR comes from a man aged 30 to 39 in good health and CMV-seronegative. V and J are TRBV29-1 and TRBJ2-7, with unresolved D. The CDR3 loop is CSVEGEVKGSDEQYF. Written as DNA, the CDR3 is TGCAGCGTTGAAGGCGAGGTAAAAGGCTCTGACGAGCAGTACTTC.